The text below deals with one T cell receptor beta chain. Its target is not known. This specimen belongs to a study of beta chain features in type 1 diabetes. Looking at the study overall: Patients did not differ from healthy donors in age, gender or cell yield. Study conclusions and caveats: The study notes PCR might favor shorter templates equally in patients and controls.

This CDR3 region has 17 residues. The V and J ends lost 0 bases and 1 base, in that order; junction bases with no gene match: 6. CDR1 is ENHRY, CDR2 SYGVKD, per germline. As every portion of the isolated RNA was reverse transcribed, the sequencing read expressed TCRB transcripts. This table comes from immunoSEQ multiplex PCR, and its TCRdb copy is limited to in-frame clones, with some not included. The table records around 250,000 clones, 27% of them present only once. The chain employs TRBV10-3 and TRBJ2-1; 7 bases map to TRBD2. Sequencing was done on a sample of central memory CD4+ T cells from blood. This clonotype was obtained from a man aged 30 to 39 in good health. CDR3 sequence reads: CAISESGGRGSYNEQFF. The CDR3 nucleotides read TGTGCCATCAGTGAGTCTGGCGGGAGAGGATCCTACAATGAGCAGTTCTTC.